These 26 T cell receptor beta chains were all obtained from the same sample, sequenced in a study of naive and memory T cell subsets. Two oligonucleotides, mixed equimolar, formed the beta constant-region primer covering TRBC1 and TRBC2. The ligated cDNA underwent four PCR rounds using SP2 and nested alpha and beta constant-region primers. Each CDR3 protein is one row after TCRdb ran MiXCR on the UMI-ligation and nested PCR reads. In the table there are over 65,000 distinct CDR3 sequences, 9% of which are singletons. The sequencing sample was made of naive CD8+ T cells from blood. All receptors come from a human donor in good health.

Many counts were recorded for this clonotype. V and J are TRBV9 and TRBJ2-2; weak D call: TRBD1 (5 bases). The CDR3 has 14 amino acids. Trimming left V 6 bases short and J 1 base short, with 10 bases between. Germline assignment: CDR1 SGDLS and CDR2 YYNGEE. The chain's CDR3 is CASNQGQNTGELFF. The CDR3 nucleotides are TGTGCCAGCAACCAAGGACAGAACACCGGGGAGCTGTTTTTT.

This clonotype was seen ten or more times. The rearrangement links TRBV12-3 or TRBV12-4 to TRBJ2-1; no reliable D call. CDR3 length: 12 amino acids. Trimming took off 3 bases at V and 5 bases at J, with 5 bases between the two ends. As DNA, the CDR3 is TGTGCCAGCAGTTTGTTACACAATGAGCAGTTCTTC. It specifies CASSLLHNEQFF.

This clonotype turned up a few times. The CDR3 DNA reads TGTGCCAGCAGCCTGAGGACAGGGTTGGTCCCTGTAAATGAGCAGTTCTTC. As protein: CASSLRTGLVPVNEQFF. The chain is built from TRBV13 and TRBJ2-1; TRBD1 agrees at 8 bases. The CDR3 extends over 17 amino acids. The ends lost 5 bases at V and 7 bases at J; junction bases unmatched: 16. The germline CDR1 and CDR2 sequences are PRHDT and FYEKMQ (reference sequence).

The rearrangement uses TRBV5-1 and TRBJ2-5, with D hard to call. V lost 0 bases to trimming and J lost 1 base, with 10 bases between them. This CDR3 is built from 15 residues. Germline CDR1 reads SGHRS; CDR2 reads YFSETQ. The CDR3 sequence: CASSLVGAFQETQYF. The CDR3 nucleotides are TGCGCCAGCAGCTTGGTCGGAGCTTTCCAAGAGACCCAGTACTTC. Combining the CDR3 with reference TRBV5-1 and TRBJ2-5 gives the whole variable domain KAGVTQTPRYLIKTRGQQVTLSCSPISGHRSVSWYQQTPGQGLQFLFEYFSETQRNKGNFPGRFSGRQFSNSRSEMNVSTLELGDSALYLCASSLVGAFQETQYFGPGTRLLVL.

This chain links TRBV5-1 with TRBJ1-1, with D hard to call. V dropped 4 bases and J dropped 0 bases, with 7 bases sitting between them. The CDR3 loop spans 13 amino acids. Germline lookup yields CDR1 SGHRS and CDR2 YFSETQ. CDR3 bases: TGCGCCAGCAGCCTGCTGCTGAACACTGAAGCTTTCTTT. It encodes CASSLLLNTEAFF.

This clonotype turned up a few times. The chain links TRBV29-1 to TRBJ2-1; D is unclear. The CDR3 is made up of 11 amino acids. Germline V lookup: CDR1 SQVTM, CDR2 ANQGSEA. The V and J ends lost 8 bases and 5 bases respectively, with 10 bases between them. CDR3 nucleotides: TGCAGCCCTTTCAGAGACAATGAGCAGTTCTTC. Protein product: CSPFRDNEQFF.

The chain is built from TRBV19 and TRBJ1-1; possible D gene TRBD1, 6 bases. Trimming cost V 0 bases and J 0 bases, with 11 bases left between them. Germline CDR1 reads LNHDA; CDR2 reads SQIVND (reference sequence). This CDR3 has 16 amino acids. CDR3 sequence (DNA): TGTGCCAGTAGTATAGAGGCAGGGGCTATGAACACTGAAGCTTTCTTT. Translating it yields CASSIEAGAMNTEAFF.

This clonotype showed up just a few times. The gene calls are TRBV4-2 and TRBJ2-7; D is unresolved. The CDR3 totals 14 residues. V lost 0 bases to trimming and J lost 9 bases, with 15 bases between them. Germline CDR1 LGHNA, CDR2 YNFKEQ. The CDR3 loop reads CASSQDFTTGGQYF. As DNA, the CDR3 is TGTGCCAGCAGCCAAGATTTCACTACGGGTGGGCAGTACTTC.

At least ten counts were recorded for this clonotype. The CDR3 protein is CASSTRDRAYSGANVLTF. The DNA for the CDR3 is TGTGCCAGCAGCACTCGCGACAGAGCCTACTCTGGGGCCAACGTCCTGACTTTC. The V gene is TRBV21-1, the J gene TRBJ2-6; no DNA check was done on the table's D call, TRBD1. TRBV21-1 is a recognized pseudogene. The CDR3 consists of 18 residues.

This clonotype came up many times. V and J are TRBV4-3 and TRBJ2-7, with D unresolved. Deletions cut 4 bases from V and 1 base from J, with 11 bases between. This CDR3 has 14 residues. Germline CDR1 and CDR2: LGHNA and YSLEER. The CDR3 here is CASSPSAASYEQYF. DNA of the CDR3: TGCGCCAGCAGCCCGAGTGCCGCATCCTACGAGCAGTACTTC.

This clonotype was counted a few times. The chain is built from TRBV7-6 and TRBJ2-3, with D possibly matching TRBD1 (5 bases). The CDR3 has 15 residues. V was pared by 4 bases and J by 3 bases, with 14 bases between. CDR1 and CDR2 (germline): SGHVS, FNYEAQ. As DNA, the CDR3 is TGTGCCAGCAGCTCACCCCAGGGTGCGACAGATACGCAGTATTTT. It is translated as CASSSPQGATDTQYF.

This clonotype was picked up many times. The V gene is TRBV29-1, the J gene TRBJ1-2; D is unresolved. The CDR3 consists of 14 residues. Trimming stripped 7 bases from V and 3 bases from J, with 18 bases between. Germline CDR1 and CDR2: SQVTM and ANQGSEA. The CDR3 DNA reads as TGCAGCGCCCCCTTGGCAGGTGCGGACTATGGCTACACCTTC. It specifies CSAPLAGADYGYTF.

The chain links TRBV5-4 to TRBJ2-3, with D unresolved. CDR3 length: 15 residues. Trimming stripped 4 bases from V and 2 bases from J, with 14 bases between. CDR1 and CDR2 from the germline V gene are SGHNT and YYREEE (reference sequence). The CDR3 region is CASSPTGPITDTQYF. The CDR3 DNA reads TGTGCCAGCAGCCCCACTGGACCGATCACAGATACGCAGTATTTT. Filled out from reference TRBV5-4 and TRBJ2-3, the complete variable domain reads ETGVTQSPTHLIKTRGQQVTLRCSSQSGHNTVSWYQQALGQGPQFIFQYYREEENGRGNFPPRFSGLQFPNYSSELNVNALELDDSALYLCASSPTGPITDTQYFGPGTRLTVL.

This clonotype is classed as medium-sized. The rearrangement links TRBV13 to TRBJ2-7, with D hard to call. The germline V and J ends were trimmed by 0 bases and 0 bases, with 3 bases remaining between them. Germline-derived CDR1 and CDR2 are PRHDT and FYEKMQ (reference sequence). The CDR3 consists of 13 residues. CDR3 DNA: TGTGCCAGCAGCTTAGGGGACTCCTACGAGCAGTACTTC. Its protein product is CASSLGDSYEQYF.

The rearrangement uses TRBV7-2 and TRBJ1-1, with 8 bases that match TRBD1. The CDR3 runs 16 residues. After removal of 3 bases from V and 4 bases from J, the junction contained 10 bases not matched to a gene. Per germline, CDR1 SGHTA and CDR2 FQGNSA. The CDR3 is CASSLEGQDWGTEAFF. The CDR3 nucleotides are TGTGCCAGCAGCTTGGAGGGACAGGACTGGGGCACTGAAGCTTTCTTT.

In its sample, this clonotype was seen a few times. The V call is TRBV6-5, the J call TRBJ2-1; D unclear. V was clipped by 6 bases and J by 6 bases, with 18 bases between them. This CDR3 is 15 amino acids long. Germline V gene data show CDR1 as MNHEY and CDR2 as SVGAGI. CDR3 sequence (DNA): TGTGCCAGCAGCGACAAAAATACAAGGACCAATGAGCAGTTCTTC. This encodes CASSDKNTRTNEQFF.

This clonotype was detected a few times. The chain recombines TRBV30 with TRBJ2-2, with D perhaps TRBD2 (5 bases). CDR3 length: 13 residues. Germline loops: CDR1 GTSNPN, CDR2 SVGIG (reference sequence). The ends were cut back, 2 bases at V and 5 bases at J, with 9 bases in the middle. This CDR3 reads CAWSPTGTGELFF. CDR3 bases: TGTGCCTGGAGTCCCACGGGGACCGGGGAGCTGTTTTTT.

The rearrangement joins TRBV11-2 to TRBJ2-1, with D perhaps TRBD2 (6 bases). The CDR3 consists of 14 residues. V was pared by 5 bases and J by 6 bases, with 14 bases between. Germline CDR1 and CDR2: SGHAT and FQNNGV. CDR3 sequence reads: CASSRTPAGNEQFF. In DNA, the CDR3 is TGTGCCAGCAGCAGAACCCCAGCGGGCAATGAGCAGTTCTTC.

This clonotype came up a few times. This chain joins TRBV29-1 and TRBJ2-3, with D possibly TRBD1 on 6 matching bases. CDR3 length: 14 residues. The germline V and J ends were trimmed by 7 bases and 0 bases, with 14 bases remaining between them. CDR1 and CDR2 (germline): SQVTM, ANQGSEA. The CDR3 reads CSARQAPSTDTQYF. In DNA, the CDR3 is TGCAGCGCTCGACAGGCCCCTAGCACAGATACGCAGTATTTT.

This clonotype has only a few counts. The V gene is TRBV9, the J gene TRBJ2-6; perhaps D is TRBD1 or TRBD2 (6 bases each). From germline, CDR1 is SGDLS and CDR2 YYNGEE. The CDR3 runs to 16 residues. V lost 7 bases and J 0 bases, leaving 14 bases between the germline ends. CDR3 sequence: CASRGTHSSGANVLTF. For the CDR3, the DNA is TGTGCCAGCCGGGGGACACATAGCTCTGGGGCCAACGTCCTGACTTTC.

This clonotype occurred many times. The CDR3 protein is CASSSGRPGVQETQYF. The CDR3 DNA is TGTGCCAGCAGCTCCGGGAGGCCCGGGGTCCAAGAGACCCAGTACTTC. V usage is TRBV7-9 and J usage is TRBJ2-5, with 7 bases fitting TRBD2. Germline values: CDR1 SEHNR, CDR2 FQNEAQ (reference sequence). Trimming cost V 4 bases and J 1 base; bases outside gene matches: 9. The CDR3 is made up of 16 amino acids. Looking up the rest from reference TRBV7-9 and TRBJ2-5 gives the full variable domain: DTGVSQNPRHKITKRGQNVTFRCDPISEHNRLYWYRQTLGQGPEFLTYFQNEAQLEKSRLLSDRFSAERPKGSFSTLEIQRTEQGDSAMYLCASSSGRPGVQETQYFGPGTRLLVL.

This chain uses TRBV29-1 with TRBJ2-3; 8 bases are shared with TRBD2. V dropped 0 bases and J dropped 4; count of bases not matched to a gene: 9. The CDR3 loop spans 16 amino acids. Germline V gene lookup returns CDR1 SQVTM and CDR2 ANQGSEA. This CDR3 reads CSVEDWSGRGSDTQYF. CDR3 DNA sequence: TGCAGCGTTGAAGATTGGAGCGGGAGAGGGTCAGATACGCAGTATTTT.

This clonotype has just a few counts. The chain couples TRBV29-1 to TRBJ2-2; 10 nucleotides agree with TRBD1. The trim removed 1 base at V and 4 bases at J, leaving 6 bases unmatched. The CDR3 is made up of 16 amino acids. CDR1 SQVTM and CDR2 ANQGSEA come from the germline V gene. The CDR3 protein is CSVEVPDRGTTGELFF. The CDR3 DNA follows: TGCAGCGTTGAAGTGCCGGACAGGGGGACCACCGGGGAGCTGTTTTTT.

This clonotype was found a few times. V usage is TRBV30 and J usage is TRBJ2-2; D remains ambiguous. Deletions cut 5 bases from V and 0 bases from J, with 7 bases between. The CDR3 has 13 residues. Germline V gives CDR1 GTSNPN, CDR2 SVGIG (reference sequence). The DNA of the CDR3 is TGTGCCTGGCGGGCTCCGAACACCGGGGAGCTGTTTTTT. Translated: CAWRAPNTGELFF.

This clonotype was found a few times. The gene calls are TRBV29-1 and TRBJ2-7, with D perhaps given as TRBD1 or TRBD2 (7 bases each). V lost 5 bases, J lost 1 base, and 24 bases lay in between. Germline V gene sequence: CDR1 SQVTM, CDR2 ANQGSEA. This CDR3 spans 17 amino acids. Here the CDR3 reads CSVLSTGNSGNSYEQYF. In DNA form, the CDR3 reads TGCAGCGTTCTATCGACAGGGAACAGCGGGAATTCCTACGAGCAGTACTTC.

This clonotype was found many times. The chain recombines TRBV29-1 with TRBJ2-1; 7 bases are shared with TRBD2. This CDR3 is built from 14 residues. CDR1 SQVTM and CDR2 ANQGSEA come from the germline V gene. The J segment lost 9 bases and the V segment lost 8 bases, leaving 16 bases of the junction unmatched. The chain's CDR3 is CSTKTRDYLVEQFF. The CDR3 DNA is TGCAGCACCAAAACACGGGACTATTTGGTTGAGCAGTTCTTC.